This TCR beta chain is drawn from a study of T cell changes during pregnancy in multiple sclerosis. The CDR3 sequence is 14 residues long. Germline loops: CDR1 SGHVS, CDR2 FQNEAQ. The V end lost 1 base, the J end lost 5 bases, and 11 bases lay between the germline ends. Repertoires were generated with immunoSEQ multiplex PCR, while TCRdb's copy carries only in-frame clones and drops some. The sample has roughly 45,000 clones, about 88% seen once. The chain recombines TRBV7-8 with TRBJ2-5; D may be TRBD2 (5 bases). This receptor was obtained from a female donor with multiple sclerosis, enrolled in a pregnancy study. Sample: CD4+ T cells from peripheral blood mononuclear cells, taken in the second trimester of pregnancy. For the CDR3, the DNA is TGTGCCAGCAGCTTAGGAGGGTACGTCGAGACCCAGTACTTC. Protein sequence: CASSLGGYVETQYF.